The subject of this entry is one T cell receptor beta chain. Different DNA sequences within this sample yield the same CDR3. This CDR3 has 14 residues. V was cut by 5 bases and J by 0 bases, with 10 bases left in between. Germline-derived CDR1 and CDR2 are LNHDA and SQIVND (reference sequence). Source study methods: Quantification of nucleated cells was approximated via reference gene primer amplification. The repertoire was sequenced with immunoSEQ multiplex PCR; TCRdb's copy has only in-frame clones and lacks some. The V and J calls and clone size come from that table; D and trimming were worked out from the DNA. The sample has some 150,000 clones, over 75% seen once; the top ten hold about two fifths. The data stem from a study of blood T cell repertoires in COVID-19. In the study overall: Acute and convalescent COVID-19 samples came from the United States, Italy and Spain. T cells, B-cell-depleted T cells, or PBMCs provided the cDNA or gDNA that served as material.

This chain links TRBV19 with TRBJ1-1, with TRBD1 as a possible D gene (6 bases). This sequence originates from a human donor in a cohort sampled during active COVID-19. The specimen sequenced was peripheral blood. CDR3 region: CASSRQGLNTEAFF. For the CDR3, the DNA is TGTGCCAGTAGTCGTCAGGGGCTGAACACTGAAGCTTTCTTT.